A single sample is the source of the 16 T cell receptor beta chains below, sequenced in a study of cytomegalovirus exposure and HLA in healthy donors. The primer mix had 60 Vbeta and 13 Jbeta primers. Libraries were prepared by immunoSEQ multiplex PCR; TCRdb keeps only in-frame clonotypes and omits some of them. Here the sample spans about 160,000 clones, around 80% being singletons. Source material: PBMCs. The receptors derive from a woman between 35 and 50 years old in good health and CMV-seronegative.

The CDR3 spells CASTGMGPNNQPQHF. In DNA form, the CDR3 reads TGTGCCAGCACCGGAATGGGGCCTAACAATCAGCCCCAGCATTTT. The chain employs TRBV28 and TRBJ1-5; the D gene is possibly TRBD1 (5 bases). Germline CDR1 and CDR2: MDHEN and SYDVKM. Trimming removed 7 bases at V and 3 bases at J, with 16 bases between. This CDR3 region has 15 residues.

V and J are TRBV19 and TRBJ2-7, with 10 bases matching TRBD2. Germline trimming cut 4 bases from V and 6 bases from J; bases unmatched to any gene: 6. CDR1 LNHDA and CDR2 SQIVND come from the germline V gene (reference sequence). This CDR3 spans 14 amino acids. The CDR3 coding sequence is TGTGCCAGTAGTAGTAGCGGGAGGCGGGGCGAGCAGTACTTC. Translating it yields CASSSSGRRGEQYF.

This clone was counted between two and nine times. The same CDR3 also results from other DNA sequences found in this sample. The chain links TRBV27 to TRBJ2-7; D is perhaps TRBD1 (6 bases). Germline CDR1 and CDR2: MNHEY and SMNVEV (reference sequence). CDR3 length equals 11 residues. V lost 6 bases, J lost 5 bases, and 8 bases lay in between. CDR3 DNA: TGTGCCAGCAGCCACAGGGACGAGCAGTACTTC. It is translated as CASSHRDEQYF.

V usage is TRBV30 and J usage is TRBJ2-6; D is undetermined. V was pared by 1 base and J by 4 bases, with 11 bases between. Per the germline V gene, CDR1 is GTSNPN and CDR2 is SVGIG (reference sequence). The CDR3 has 15 amino acids. CDR3 loop: CAWSDPRIGANVLTF. Written as DNA, the CDR3 is TGTGCCTGGAGTGACCCGCGCATAGGGGCCAACGTCCTGACTTTC.

The count of this clone is one. The CDR3 nucleotides read TGTGCCAGCAGCCCTCCGGGGGAAAAACTGTTTTTT. Translated: CASSPPGEKLFF. The gene calls are TRBV28 and TRBJ1-4; D ambiguous. Trimming removed 6 bases from V and 8 bases from J, with 10 bases in between. This CDR3 is built from 12 residues. CDR1 is MDHEN, CDR2 SYDVKM, per germline.

This sequence joins TRBV7-9 and TRBJ1-4, with no clear D. CDR1 is SEHNR, CDR2 FQNEAQ, per germline (reference sequence). The V gene lost 0 bases and the J gene lost 7 bases, with 12 bases spanning the gap. The CDR3 contains 15 residues. CDR3 nucleotide sequence: TGTGCCAGCAGCTTAGCCGACGGCTCGGGTGAAAAACTGTTTTTT. It encodes CASSLADGSGEKLFF.

This sequence joins TRBV27 and TRBJ1-1; 8 bases line up with TRBD1. Trimming at V came to 5 bases and at J to 1 base, leaving 12 bases not matched to a gene. Germline V lookup: CDR1 MNHEY, CDR2 SMNVEV (reference sequence). The CDR3 is 17 amino acids. The DNA for the CDR3 is TGTGCCAGCAGTCCGACAGGGGTATCCAGGGCGAACACTGAAGCTTTCTTT. As protein: CASSPTGVSRANTEAFF.

The chain couples TRBV28 to TRBJ2-7; weak D call: TRBD1 (6 bases). The V end was cut by 4 bases, the J end by 0 bases, with 13 bases between. The CDR3 loop spans 15 amino acids. CDR1 is MDHEN, CDR2 SYDVKM, per germline. This CDR3 is CASSSARGFSYEQYF. The CDR3, as DNA: TGTGCCAGCAGTTCTGCCAGGGGATTCTCCTACGAGCAGTACTTC.

V gene TRBV25-1 combines with J gene TRBJ2-2, with a weak D call TRBD1 (5 bases). Germline V lookup: CDR1 MGHDK, CDR2 SYGVNS. V lost 1 base and J 0 bases, leaving 12 bases between the germline ends. The CDR3 extends over 17 amino acids. Written as DNA, the CDR3 is TGTGCCAGCAGTGAATGGCAGGGTGCTGCGAACACCGGGGAGCTGTTTTTT. Its protein product is CASSEWQGAANTGELFF.

The chain has TRBV9 and TRBJ2-4; 9 bases line up with TRBD2. The germline CDR1 and CDR2 sequences are SGDLS and YYNGEE. The V gene end was trimmed by 4 bases and the J gene end by 6 bases; junction bases not matched to a gene: 5. The CDR3 has 14 residues. The CDR3 coding sequence is TGTGCCAGCAGCACCGGGACTAGCAGAAACATTCAGTACTTC. Translated, it gives CASSTGTSRNIQYF.

The genes are TRBV6-1 and TRBJ2-3, with D maybe TRBD1 (6 bases). There are 15 residues in the CDR3. Trimming shortened V by 6 bases and J by 0 bases, and 13 bases separated the two germline ends. Germline values: CDR1 MNHNS, CDR2 SASEGT. DNA of the CDR3: TGTGCCAGCAGCCAGGGGTTTCCTAGCACAGATACGCAGTATTTT. This sequence encodes CASSQGFPSTDTQYF.

This chain links TRBV11-3 with TRBJ1-1; D not certain. The CDR3 runs to 13 residues. Trimming cost V 0 bases and J 3 bases, with 5 bases left between them. The V gene's germline CDR1 is SGHNT and CDR2 YENEEA. CDR3 nucleotide sequence: TGTGCCAGCAGCTTAGAATCTGACACTGAAGCTTTCTTT. This sequence encodes CASSLESDTEAFF.

The V gene is TRBV10-3, the J gene TRBJ1-1; 9 bases line up with TRBD1. Per the germline V gene, CDR1 is ENHRY and CDR2 is SYGVKD. The ends lost 4 bases at V and 5 bases at J; junction bases unmatched: 8. CDR3 length: 15 amino acids. Here the CDR3 reads CAISGTGEMRTEAFF. In DNA, the CDR3 is TGTGCCATCAGTGGGACAGGGGAAATGAGGACTGAAGCTTTCTTT.

The chain is built from TRBV28 and TRBJ1-1; possibly TRBD1 for D (6 bases). The V gene lost 2 bases and the J gene lost 5 bases, with 15 bases spanning the gap. Germline loops: CDR1 MDHEN, CDR2 SYDVKM. The CDR3 loop spans 15 amino acids. CDR3 region: CASSLSAGAVTEAFF. DNA for the CDR3: TGTGCCAGCAGTTTAAGCGCAGGGGCGGTGACTGAAGCTTTCTTT.

The chain uses TRBV30 and TRBJ1-6; 10 positions agree with TRBD1. This CDR3 has 17 residues. CDR1 is GTSNPN and CDR2 is SVGIG in the germline V gene (reference sequence). With V trimmed by 4 bases and J by 7 bases, 13 bases remained unmatched. The chain's CDR3 is CAWKDRGRGVRNSPLHF. CDR3 nucleotides: TGTGCCTGGAAAGACAGGGGGCGAGGTGTAAGGAATTCACCCCTCCACTTT.

This clone was observed a few times. V and J are TRBV6-1 and TRBJ2-7; 8 bases fit TRBD2. CDR1 MNHNS and CDR2 SASEGT come from the germline V gene. V lost 5 bases to trimming and J lost 5 bases; unmatched junction nucleotides: 11. The CDR3 is made up of 15 amino acids. Here the CDR3 reads CASSPRSGSVHEQYF. DNA for the CDR3: TGTGCCAGCAGTCCCCGGAGCGGGAGCGTCCACGAGCAGTACTTC.